This TCR beta chain was documented in a study of blood T cell repertoires in COVID-19. Background on the study: The United States, Italy and Spain provided the acute and convalescent COVID-19 samples. The analysed material was cDNA or gDNA that came from T cells, B-cell-depleted T cells, or PBMCs.

Original data processing: Amplification of reference gene primers was used by the study to estimate nucleated cell counts. Sequencing used immunoSEQ multiplex PCR; TCRdb keeps in-frame clones, though not all of them. The V and J calls and clone size are taken from that table; D and trimming were inferred from the DNA. The sample includes 160,000 or so clones, approximately 80% of them seen just once. The CDR3 spans 14 residues. Germline values: CDR1 GTSNPN, CDR2 SVGIG (reference sequence). The V and J ends lost 3 bases and 3 bases respectively, with 12 bases between them. The sequence derives from a human donor in a cohort sampled during active COVID-19. The sequencing input was peripheral blood. The genes are TRBV30 and TRBJ1-5; D might be TRBD1 (5 bases). The CDR3 sequence is CAWSRGVPNQPQHF. DNA of the CDR3: TGTGCCTGGAGCCGGGGGGTACCCAATCAGCCCCAGCATTTT.